Listed here are 28 T cell receptor beta chains from one sample, sequenced in a study of blood T cell repertoires in COVID-19. Method: immunoSEQ multiplex PCR; TCRdb's copy keeps in-frame clones and lacks some. The table lists some 240,000 clones, more than 75% of them singletons. Source material: PBMCs or T cells enriched from blood (not recorded which). These receptors originate from a woman in her 40s with acute COVID-19.

This clone appeared a few times. The chain has TRBV28 and TRBJ2-1, with TRBD2 matching 12 bases. V lost 9 bases, J lost 9 bases, and 6 bases stayed unmatched. The CDR3 sequence is 13 residues long. The germline V gene encodes CDR1 MDHEN and CDR2 SYDVKM. The CDR3 nucleotides are TGTGCCAGTGAAACTAGCGGGAGGCCTGAGCAGTTCTTC. Protein sequence: CASETSGRPEQFF.

The table lists this clone with a few counts. The rearrangement joins TRBV7-2 to TRBJ2-1; 9 bases align to TRBD1. CDR1 SGHTA and CDR2 FQGNSA come from the germline V gene. V trimming: 6 bases; J trimming: 5 bases; junction bases outside the gene matches: 11. The CDR3 totals 16 residues. CDR3 sequence: CASRKAGTGRNNEQFF. CDR3 bases: TGTGCCAGCAGAAAAGCAGGGACAGGGAGAAACAATGAGCAGTTCTTC.

The rearrangement joins TRBV27 to TRBJ2-7; D is possibly TRBD2 (6 bases). The CDR3 is 16 residues long. Germline CDR1 and CDR2: MNHEY and SMNVEV (reference sequence). The V gene lost 0 bases and the J gene lost 5 bases, with 17 bases spanning the gap. This CDR3 is CASSLSLLWTTHEQYF. CDR3 DNA: TGTGCCAGCAGTTTATCGTTGCTCTGGACTACCCACGAGCAGTACTTC.

The chain has TRBV10-3 and TRBJ1-2; weak D call: TRBD1 (6 bases). Trimming cost V 3 bases and J 4 bases, with 9 bases left between them. This CDR3 contains 13 residues. Germline V lookup: CDR1 ENHRY, CDR2 SYGVKD. CDR3 sequence: CAISDRGGYGYTF. CDR3 sequence (DNA): TGTGCCATCAGTGACAGGGGTGGCTATGGCTACACCTTC.

This rearrangement joins TRBV6-5 to TRBJ2-5; tentative D call: TRBD1 (5 bases). With 7 bases removed from V and 7 bases from J, the gap between germline ends came to 16 bases. Germline CDR1 and CDR2: MNHEY and SVGAGI. The CDR3 contains 13 residues. CDR3 nucleotides: TGTGCCAGCAAGGATGGGGCAGCCGGGACCCAGTACTTC. Its translation: CASKDGAAGTQYF.

Only one count was recorded for this clone. Here the CDR3 DNA reads TGTGCCAGCAGGCTCAGCTGGGCAGGGCAGACAAACCCCCGTATTTATGGCTACACCTTC. Protein sequence: CASRLSWAGQTNPRIYGYTF. The chain uses TRBV7-8 and TRBJ1-2, with TRBD1 as a possible D gene (5 bases). The CDR3 totals 20 residues. Between the trimmed V and J ends, which lost 6 bases and 5 bases, there was a span of 34 bases. The germline CDR1 and CDR2 sequences are SGHVS and FQNEAQ.

Remarks on this clone: Other DNA sequences within the sample encode an identical CDR3. The chain links TRBV7-9 to TRBJ2-3; the D is unclear. CDR3 length equals 15 residues. Germline-derived CDR1 and CDR2 are SEHNR and FQNEAQ (reference sequence). The V end lost 3 bases, the J end lost 0 bases, and 10 bases lay between the germline ends. The DNA of the CDR3 is TGTGCCAGCAGCTTTGGCGGTACTAGCACAGATACGCAGTATTTT. It specifies CASSFGGTSTDTQYF. Variable domain in full (rest from reference TRBV7-9 and TRBJ2-3): DTGVSQNPRHKITKRGQNVTFRCDPISEHNRLYWYRQTLGQGPEFLTYFQNEAQLEKSRLLSDRFSAERPKGSFSTLEIQRTEQGDSAMYLCASSFGGTSTDTQYFGPGTRLTVL.

This clone was found once. The V call is TRBV5-1, the J call TRBJ2-1; 14 bases line up with TRBD2. The germline V gene encodes CDR1 SGHRS and CDR2 YFSETQ. Germline trimming cut 1 base from V and 7 bases from J; bases unmatched to any gene: 7. The CDR3 covers 17 residues. The CDR3 bases are TGCGCCAGCAGCTTGCAGGGGACTAGCGGGAGATTGAATGAGCAGTTCTTC. It specifies CASSLQGTSGRLNEQFF.

A few counts support this clone. This chain joins TRBV10-3 and TRBJ2-7; 8 nucleotides line up with TRBD2. The CDR3 is 14 residues long. Per germline, CDR1 ENHRY and CDR2 SYGVKD. V gave up 6 bases and J gave up 4 bases; unmatched junction bases: 8. DNA for the CDR3: TGTGCCATCAGGGCCGGGACTAGGCAGTACGAGCAGTACTTC. It yields the protein CAIRAGTRQYEQYF.

The chain joins TRBV27 to TRBJ1-5; 10 bases agree with TRBD1. The CDR3 is 15 residues long. Trimming removed 5 bases from V and 3 bases from J; junction bases left unmatched: 4. The germline V gene has CDR1 MNHEY and CDR2 SMNVEV (reference sequence). This CDR3 reads CASSRDRGPNQPQHF. The CDR3 DNA follows: TGTGCCAGCAGTCGGGACAGGGGTCCCAATCAGCCCCAGCATTTT.

J is TRBJ2-5 and V is TRBV7-9, with a tentative D call TRBD2 (6 bases). In germline, CDR1 is SEHNR, CDR2 FQNEAQ (reference sequence). The CDR3 covers 13 residues. V shed 7 bases and J shed 4 bases, with 13 bases lying between them. CDR3 in DNA: TGTGCCAGCACGGGACTCGGGGGAGAGACCCAGTACTTC. It yields the protein CASTGLGGETQYF. Full variable domain (rest looked up from reference TRBV7-9 and TRBJ2-5): DTGVSQNPRHKITKRGQNVTFRCDPISEHNRLYWYRQTLGQGPEFLTYFQNEAQLEKSRLLSDRFSAERPKGSFSTLEIQRTEQGDSAMYLCASTGLGGETQYFGPGTRLLVL.

The V and J genes are TRBV11-2 and TRBJ2-3, with D tentatively TRBD2 (5 bases). V was trimmed by 7 bases and J by 4 bases, leaving 18 bases between them. This CDR3 region has 15 residues. CDR1 is SGHAT and CDR2 is FQNNGV in the germline V gene. CDR3 loop: CASTPLGAPPDTQYF. Written as DNA, the CDR3 is TGTGCCAGCACCCCCCTGGGAGCCCCGCCAGATACGCAGTATTTT.

V is TRBV7-8 and J is TRBJ2-1; 11 nucleotides match TRBD1. J gave up 7 bases and V 4 bases, and 12 bases lay outside the gene matches. The CDR3 is 17 amino acids. Germline V gene data show CDR1 as SGHVS and CDR2 as FQNEAQ. The DNA of the CDR3 is TGTGCCAGCAGCTGGGTCTCCCGGGACAGGGGGAGGAATGAGCAGTTCTTC. As protein: CASSWVSRDRGRNEQFF.

This clone appeared once. V and J are TRBV7-9 and TRBJ2-4, with D unresolved. There are 19 residues in the CDR3. Trimming pared 2 bases from V and 0 bases from J, leaving 20 bases between. In germline, CDR1 is SEHNR, CDR2 FQNEAQ (reference sequence). CDR3 loop: CASSLFPTLSRLAKNIQYF. The CDR3 bases are TGTGCCAGCAGCTTATTCCCCACTCTTTCCCGATTAGCCAAAAACATTCAGTACTTC.

This rearrangement joins TRBV15 to TRBJ2-1, with 12 nucleotides matching TRBD2. Germline assignment: CDR1 LNHNV and CDR2 YYDKDF (reference sequence). With 5 bases clipped from V and 7 bases from J, the junction kept 9 bases outside the gene matches. The CDR3 covers 16 residues. As DNA, the CDR3 is TGTGCCACCAGCGATTTGACTAGCGGGAGATTGAATGAGCAGTTCTTC. Amino acid sequence: CATSDLTSGRLNEQFF.

This sequence joins TRBV13 and TRBJ2-7; TRBD2 aligns across 8 bases. Germline CDR1 PRHDT, CDR2 FYEKMQ (reference sequence). Losses at the gene ends were 3 bases for V and 1 base for J; bases not matched to a gene: 11. The CDR3 length is 17 residues. CDR3 DNA sequence: TGTGCCAGCAGCTTGCGGGGGAGCGGGAGCCGGTCCTACGAGCAGTACTTC. The encoded protein is CASSLRGSGSRSYEQYF.

The rearrangement uses TRBV12-5 and TRBJ2-5; perhaps TRBD1 as D (6 bases). This CDR3 has 13 amino acids. Looked up from germline, CDR1 is LGHNT and CDR2 is FRNRAP. Trimming pared 6 bases from V and 5 bases from J, leaving 13 bases between. The chain's CDR3 is CASGAGARETQYF. CDR3 DNA sequence: TGTGCTAGTGGAGCAGGGGCGAGGGAGACCCAGTACTTC.

V and J are TRBV3-1 (or the pseudogene TRBV3-2) and TRBJ2-1; TRBD2 matches 13 bases. The CDR3 spans 18 residues. CDR1 and CDR2 from the germline V gene are LGHDT and YNNKEL (reference sequence). With V trimmed by 1 base and J by 0 bases, 3 bases remained unmatched. The CDR3 nucleotides are TGTGCCAGCAGCCAAGGGACTAGCGGGAGAGGCTCCTACAATGAGCAGTTCTTC. It yields the protein CASSQGTSGRGSYNEQFF.

The chain has TRBV19 and TRBJ2-1; 13 bases agree with TRBD2. With 0 bases clipped from V and 8 bases from J, the junction kept 7 bases outside the gene matches. This CDR3 is 17 amino acids long. The germline V gene encodes CDR1 LNHDA and CDR2 SQIVND (reference sequence). CDR3 in DNA: TGTGCCAGTAGTATAGAGAGACTAGCGGGAGGTACCTATGAGCAGTTCTTC. Its protein is CASSIERLAGGTYEQFF.

This clone was recorded once. The chain employs TRBV29-1 and TRBJ2-1; 10 bases are shared with TRBD2. V was clipped by 4 bases and J by 7 bases; unmatched bases: 4. The CDR3 is 13 amino acids. The germline CDR1 and CDR2 sequences are SQVTM and ANQGSEA. Here the CDR3 reads CSVVGLAANEQFF. Written as DNA, the CDR3 is TGCAGCGTTGTTGGACTAGCGGCGAATGAGCAGTTCTTC.

This chain connects TRBV5-1 to TRBJ1-2; tentative D call: TRBD1 (5 bases). This CDR3 contains 15 residues. Germline loops: CDR1 SGHRS, CDR2 YFSETQ. V was clipped by 0 bases and J by 2 bases, with 11 bases between them. The CDR3 DNA reads TGCGCCAGCAGCTTGGCGGGGGGATTCAACTATGGCTACACCTTC. It specifies CASSLAGGFNYGYTF.

Written as DNA, the CDR3 is TGTGCCAGCAGCGCGGCAGACTTCTCTGGAAACACCATATATTTT. This encodes CASSAADFSGNTIYF. The chain employs TRBV9 and TRBJ1-3; no reliable D call. Germline V CDR1 and CDR2: SGDLS, YYNGEE. The V and J ends lost 3 bases and 0 bases respectively, with 10 bases between them. CDR3 length: 15 amino acids.

The V and J genes are TRBV18 and TRBJ1-5, with D perhaps TRBD1 (5 bases). The CDR3 spans 15 residues. Trimming stripped 4 bases from V and 4 bases from J, with 14 bases between. Germline V lookup: CDR1 KGHSH, CDR2 LQKENI. The CDR3 DNA sequence: TGTGCCAGCTCACATGACGACAGCAGTAATCAGCCCCAGCATTTT. Protein product: CASSHDDSSNQPQHF.

The V gene is TRBV7-8, the J gene TRBJ1-5; 9 bases map to TRBD1. The CDR3 has 17 amino acids. Germline CDR1 reads SGHVS; CDR2 reads FQNEAQ. The junction had 5 bases not matched to a gene; V was cut back by 1 base and J by 1 base. The CDR3 here is CASSLGTGTGSNQPQHF. In DNA, the CDR3 is TGTGCCAGCAGCTTAGGGACCGGGACAGGGAGCAATCAGCCCCAGCATTTT.

The chain carries TRBV4-1 and TRBJ2-1; 9 positions agree with TRBD2. This CDR3 is 17 amino acids long. V lost 3 bases to trimming and J lost 6 bases; unmatched junction nucleotides: 12. Germline V gene data show CDR1 as MGHRA and CDR2 as YSYEKL. The CDR3: CASSQLPTSGLVNEQFF. The DNA of the CDR3 is TGCGCCAGCAGCCAGCTACCGACTAGCGGACTAGTCAATGAGCAGTTCTTC.

The J gene is TRBJ1-6, the V gene TRBV14; D is possibly TRBD1 (6 bases). The CDR3 is 16 residues long. Germline V gene data show CDR1 as SGHDN and CDR2 as FVKESK. The V end was cut by 3 bases, the J end by 8 bases, with 17 bases between. The CDR3 DNA follows: TGTGCCAGCAGCCAGTGGACAGTTCGGTCTGATTCACCCCTCCACTTT. Its protein is CASSQWTVRSDSPLHF. Complete variable domain (other parts from reference TRBV14 and TRBJ1-6): EAGVTQFPSHSVIEKGQTVTLRCDPISGHDNLYWYRRVMGKEIKFLLHFVKESKQDESGMPNNRFLAERTGGTYSTLKVQPAELEDSGVYFCASSQWTVRSDSPLHFGNGTRLTVT.

J is TRBJ1-3 and V is TRBV19, with TRBD1 matching 7 bases. The CDR3 totals 18 residues. Germline lookup yields CDR1 LNHDA and CDR2 SQIVND (reference sequence). The V and J ends lost 6 bases and 4 bases, in that order; junction bases with no gene match: 18. The CDR3: CASRQIALTGVSGNTIYF. The CDR3 DNA is TGTGCCAGTAGGCAAATAGCCCTTACAGGGGTCTCGGGAAACACCATATATTTT.

The chain links TRBV6-5 to TRBJ1-4, with D perhaps matching TRBD1 (5 bases). The CDR3 has 14 residues. Germline V gene sequence: CDR1 MNHEY, CDR2 SVGAGI. V shed 7 bases and J shed 3 bases, with 12 bases lying between them. CDR3: CASKRPGANEKLFF. The CDR3 DNA sequence: TGTGCCAGCAAGAGGCCGGGGGCTAATGAAAAACTGTTTTTT.